This TCR beta chain was documented in a study of identical twins' blood T cells. Study context: About 6 alpha and roughly six beta libraries together yielded 45 million or so reads. Findings of the study overall: Twins reportedly had markedly more similar V usage than unrelated donors, even among out-of-frame TCRbeta clonotypes.

The three twin pairs were reared together, likely meeting the same infections. Germline trimming cut 4 bases from V and 1 base from J; bases unmatched to any gene: 5. Looked up from germline, CDR1 is SQVTM and CDR2 is ANQGSEA. This CDR3 is 14 amino acids long. This clonotype came up a few times. The antigen is unknown. TCRdb re-derived calls from the 5' RACE reads in MiXCR, one entry per CDR3 protein. The sample yields about 370,000 distinct CDR3 sequences, approximately 30% seen once. The sequence derives from a woman between 18 and 55 years old in good health. This chain links TRBV29-1 with TRBJ1-1; 8 positions match TRBD1. Source material: PBMCs. For the CDR3, the DNA is TGCAGCGTTGTGGGGGACAGGTCGAACACTGAAGCTTTCTTT. It is translated as CSVVGDRSNTEAFF.